This T cell receptor (beta chain) was recovered during a study of blood T cells in healthy people across ages. Overall study findings and caveats: Per million T cells, the diversity of TCR beta decreased roughly linearly as age advanced.

Germline CDR1 and CDR2: SQVTM and ANQGSEA. Deletions cut 0 bases from V and 3 bases from J, with 17 bases between. The CDR3 runs 16 residues. This clonotype was observed many times. The antigen is undetermined. Combining a sample-barcoded 5' primer with a J-beta primer mix, a second PCR ran for about 6 to 11 cycles. TCRdb recomputed calls from the 5' RACE reads with MiXCR, one row per CDR3 protein. The sample lists about 1,800,000 distinct CDR3 sequences, 28% occurring once. The J gene is TRBJ2-5, the V gene TRBV29-1; no clear D. Input material: blood. This sequence originates from a woman between 25 and 40 years old in good health. The CDR3 loop is CSVEDPPVPKKETQYF. CDR3 DNA: TGCAGCGTTGAAGATCCGCCGGTCCCAAAAAAAGAGACCCAGTACTTC.